This T cell receptor beta chain was documented in a study of radiation and T cells in renal cell carcinoma. Background on the study: Nephrectomy followed 15 Gy stereotactic body radiation by 4 weeks.

Germline CDR1 reads SGHNT; CDR2 reads YENEEA. This CDR3 contains 14 residues. V was trimmed by 5 bases and J by 0 bases, leaving 8 bases between them. General study findings and limits: No pretreatment tumor biopsies were available for baseline clonotypes. From baseline, blood top tumor clonotypes peaked at 2 weeks post-radiation.

As for this clone: Its target is unknown.

Clones were sequenced by immunoSEQ multiplex PCR, and TCRdb holds only the in-frame ones, with some missing. The sample includes roughly 130,000 clones, 88% seen only once; the top ten take 5.8%. Time point reported: blood 2 weeks post-SBRT. As to treatment: 15 Gy SBRT to primary tumor, nephrectomy 4 weeks later. Clear cell pathology was present in this patient's renal cell carcinoma. This receptor was obtained from a woman between 70 and 85 years old with renal cell carcinoma. The chain is built from TRBV11-3 and TRBJ2-1; possibly TRBD2 for D (5 bases). Here the sequenced sample was blood, taken from a patient whose treatment included radiotherapy and nephrectomy. Here the CDR3 reads CASSARDSYNEQFF. CDR3 DNA: TGTGCCAGCAGCGCTCGGGACTCCTACAATGAGCAGTTCTTC. Full variable domain (missing parts from reference TRBV11-3 and TRBJ2-1): EAGVVQSPRYKIIEKKQPVAFWCNPISGHNTLYWYLQNLGQGPELLIRYENEEAVDDSQLPKDRFSAERLKGVDSTLKIQPAELGDSAVYLCASSARDSYNEQFFGPGTRLTVL.